The sequence of this T cell receptor beta chain was determined in a study of blood T cells in healthy people across ages (dated by TCRdb to between 2015 and 2017). Context from the whole study: Template switching captured roughly one uniquely barcoded TCR beta cDNA molecule per two T cells in model experiments. Two additional independent replicas of 1 million unique cDNA reads from the same blood draw were analyzed for two donors (one aged 18 to 30 and one aged 80 or older). Four age groups were formed from the donors: young (average around 15 years), middle-aged (approximately 41), aged (about 62) and long-lived (82). To avoid experimental bias, donors of different ages were distributed randomly across sequencing lanes. Using deep sequencing normalized with unique cDNA molecular identifiers, the study measured how TCR beta repertoire diversity changes with age. What the research found in general, with its limitations: Compared with the aged group, more naive CD4+ T cells, fewer expanded clones and increased TCR diversity were shown by the long-lived group, suggesting age selection. Because profiling used bulk unsorted PBMCs, naive and antigen-experienced compartments could not be compared conclusively. Estimates of total diversity from one million sequenced T cells were regarded as lower bounds and underestimates. As age increased, observed TCR beta diversity per million T cells dropped in a roughly linear way, and a significant reduction was already evident by age about 36. Donor CMV infection status was unknown, potentially confounding age-related changes in expanded clonotypes. The percentage of naive T cells measured by flow cytometry correlated strongly with observed TCR beta diversity.

Library construction relied on 5' RACE. Sequenced using an Illumina HiSeq 2500. A second about 7 to 12 cycle PCR used a sample-barcoded 5' primer and a J-beta primer mix. A unique molecular identifier was introduced onto each TCR beta cDNA molecule by a template-switch 5' adaptor carrying 12 random nucleotides. Each sample yielded at least 3 million CDR3-containing paired-end reads. First-strand cDNA synthesis was performed from all RNA using the Mint cDNA synthesis kit, with priming by a TRBC-specific oligonucleotide. After uracil-DNA glycosylase treatment, a first 18-cycle PCR used universal primers M1SS and BC2_uni_R on all cDNA. Processing in the source paper ran as follows. Each sample was normalized by randomly selecting 1 million high-quality reads, each carrying a distinct molecular identifier. Reads sharing molecular identifiers were discarded rather than binned into consensus sequences. MiTCR, set to a Q25 quality threshold and the strictest error-elimination algorithm, was used for CDR3 identification, clonotype clustering and error correction. A nonparametric unseen species model using Euler transformation provided a lower-bound estimate of total TCR beta diversity. The raw public reads went through TCRdb reprocessing: fastp at Q25, MiXCR clone calling, in-frame beta chains kept. Entries that share a CDR3 protein sequence are merged under the most common genes and DNA. These V and J calls rely on TCRdb rather than the paper's analysis. The sample table contains roughly 1,800,000 distinct CDR3 sequences; only one count was recorded for 49% of them. The ten largest clones add up to more than 2% of the sample.

Systemically healthy Caucasian individuals from Russia, around 39 in total and aged about 6 to 100 years, were included as donors. Each donor gave around 9.9 milliliters of peripheral blood, collected into EDTA-treated Vacutainer tubes. Ficoll-Paque density-gradient centrifugation was used to isolate PBMCs, with at least 7 million obtained per sample. Total RNA was extracted from PBMCs with Trizol reagent, with at least 6 micrograms obtained per sample. For every donor, an aliquot of PBMCs went through flow cytometry to measure the percentages of naive CD45RAhigh/CD27high T cells. There are a few counts of this clonotype. What antigen it recognizes has not been identified. No much larger clone is present one base from it, and per-base qualities are unavailable. The CDR3, cysteine through phenylalanine, is 15 amino acids long. The kept DNA is CDR3 alone, 45 bases in frame from the first base. According to the germline V gene, CDR1 reads WSHSY and CDR2 reads SAAADI. The germline V and J ends show losses of 2 bases and 9 bases respectively, and no gene match explains 9 bases of the junction.

The sequence came from a woman in her 40s in good health. The rearranged chain carries TRBV10-2 and TRBJ2-5; TRBD2 aligns with 10 central bases. The material sequenced was blood. The CDR3 here reads CASSEASGGIQAQYF. The DNA sequence follows: TGCGCCAGCAGTGAGGCTAGCGGGGGCATTCAGGCCCAGTACTTC.